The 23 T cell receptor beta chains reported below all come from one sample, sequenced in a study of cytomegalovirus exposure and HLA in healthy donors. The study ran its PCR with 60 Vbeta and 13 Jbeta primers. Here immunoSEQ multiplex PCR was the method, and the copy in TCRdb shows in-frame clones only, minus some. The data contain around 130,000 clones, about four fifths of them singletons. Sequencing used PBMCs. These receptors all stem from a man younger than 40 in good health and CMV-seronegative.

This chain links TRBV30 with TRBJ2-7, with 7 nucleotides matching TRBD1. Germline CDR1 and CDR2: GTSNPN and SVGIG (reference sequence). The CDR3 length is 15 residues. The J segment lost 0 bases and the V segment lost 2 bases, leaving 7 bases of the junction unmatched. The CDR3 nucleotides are TGTGCCTGGAGTAAAGGGGGCGGTAGCTCCTACGAGCAGTACTTC. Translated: CAWSKGGGSSYEQYF.

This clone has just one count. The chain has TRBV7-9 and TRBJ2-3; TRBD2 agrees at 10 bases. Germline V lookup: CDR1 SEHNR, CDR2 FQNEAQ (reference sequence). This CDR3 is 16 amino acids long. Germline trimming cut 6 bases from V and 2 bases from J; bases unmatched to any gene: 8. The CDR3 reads CASRKIAGGYTDTQYF. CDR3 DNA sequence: TGTGCCAGCAGAAAAATAGCGGGGGGCTACACAGATACGCAGTATTTT.

DNA for the CDR3: TGTGCCAGCAGTATTACAAAACCGGGACACGGAGCTTTCTTT. Residues: CASSITKPGHGAFF. The J gene is TRBJ1-1, the V gene TRBV27, with D perhaps TRBD1 (6 bases). CDR3 length: 14 residues. Deletions cut 5 bases from V and 10 bases from J, with 20 bases between. Germline CDR1 reads MNHEY; CDR2 reads SMNVEV (reference sequence).

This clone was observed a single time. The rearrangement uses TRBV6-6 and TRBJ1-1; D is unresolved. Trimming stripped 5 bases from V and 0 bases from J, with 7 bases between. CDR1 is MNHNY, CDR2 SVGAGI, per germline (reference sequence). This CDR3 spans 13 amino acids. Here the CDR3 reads CASSQHMNTEAFF. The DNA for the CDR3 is TGTGCCAGCAGTCAACATATGAACACTGAAGCTTTCTTT.

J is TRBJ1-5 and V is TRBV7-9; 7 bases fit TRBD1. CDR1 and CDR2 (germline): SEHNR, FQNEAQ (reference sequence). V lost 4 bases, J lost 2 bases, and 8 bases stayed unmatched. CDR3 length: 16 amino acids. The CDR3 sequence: CASSSSAGTGNQPQHF. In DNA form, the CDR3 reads TGTGCCAGCAGCTCCTCGGCCGGGACAGGCAATCAGCCCCAGCATTTT.

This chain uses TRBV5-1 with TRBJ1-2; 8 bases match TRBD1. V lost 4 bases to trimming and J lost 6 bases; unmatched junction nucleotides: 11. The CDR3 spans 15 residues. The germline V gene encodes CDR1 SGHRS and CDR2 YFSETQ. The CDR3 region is CASSEPGQVPHGYTF. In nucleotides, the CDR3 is TGCGCCAGCAGCGAGCCGGGACAGGTTCCCCATGGCTACACCTTC.

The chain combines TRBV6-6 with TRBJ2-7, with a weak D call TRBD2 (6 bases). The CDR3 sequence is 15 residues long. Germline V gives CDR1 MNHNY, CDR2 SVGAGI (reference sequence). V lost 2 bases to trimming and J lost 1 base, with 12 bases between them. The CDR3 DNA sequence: TGTGCCAGCAGTTACCGACAAGGAGGGTCCTACGAGCAGTACTTC. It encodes CASSYRQGGSYEQYF.

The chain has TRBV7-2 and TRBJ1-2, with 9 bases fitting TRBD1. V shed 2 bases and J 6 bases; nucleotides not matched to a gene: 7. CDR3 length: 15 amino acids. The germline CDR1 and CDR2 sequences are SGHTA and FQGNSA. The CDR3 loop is CASSLSLTGGNGYTF. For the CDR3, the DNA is TGTGCCAGCAGCTTAAGCCTGACAGGGGGTAATGGCTACACCTTC.

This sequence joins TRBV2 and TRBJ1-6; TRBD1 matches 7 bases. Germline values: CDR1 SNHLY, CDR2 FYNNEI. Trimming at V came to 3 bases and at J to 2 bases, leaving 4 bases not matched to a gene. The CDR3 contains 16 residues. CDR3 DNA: TGTGCCAGCAGTGAGGCAGGGGGACCCTATAATTCACCCCTCCACTTT. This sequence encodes CASSEAGGPYNSPLHF.

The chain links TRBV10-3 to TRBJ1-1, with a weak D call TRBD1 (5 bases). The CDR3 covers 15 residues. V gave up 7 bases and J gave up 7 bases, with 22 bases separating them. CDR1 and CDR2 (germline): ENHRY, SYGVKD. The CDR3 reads CAITKGFDGVGEAFF. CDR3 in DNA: TGTGCCATCACCAAGGGGTTCGATGGGGTAGGTGAAGCTTTCTTT.

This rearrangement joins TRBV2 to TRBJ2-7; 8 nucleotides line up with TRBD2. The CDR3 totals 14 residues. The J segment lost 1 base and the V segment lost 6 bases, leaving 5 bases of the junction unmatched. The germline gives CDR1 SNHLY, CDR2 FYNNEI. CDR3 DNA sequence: TGTGCCAGCAGACTCAGCGGGAGTTCCTACGAGCAGTACTTC. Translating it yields CASRLSGSSYEQYF.

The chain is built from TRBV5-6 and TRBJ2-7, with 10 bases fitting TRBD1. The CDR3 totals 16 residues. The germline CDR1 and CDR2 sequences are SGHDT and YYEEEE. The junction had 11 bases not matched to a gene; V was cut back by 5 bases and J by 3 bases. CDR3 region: CASSGRQGALFYEQYF. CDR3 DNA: TGTGCCAGCAGTGGCCGACAGGGGGCCCTTTTCTACGAGCAGTACTTC.

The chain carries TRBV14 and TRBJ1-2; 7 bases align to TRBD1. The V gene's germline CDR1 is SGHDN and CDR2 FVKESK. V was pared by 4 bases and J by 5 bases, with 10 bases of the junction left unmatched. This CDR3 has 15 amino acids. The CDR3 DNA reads TGTGCCAGCAGCCGACCGGGACAGACCTTTTATGGCTACACCTTC. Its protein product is CASSRPGQTFYGYTF.

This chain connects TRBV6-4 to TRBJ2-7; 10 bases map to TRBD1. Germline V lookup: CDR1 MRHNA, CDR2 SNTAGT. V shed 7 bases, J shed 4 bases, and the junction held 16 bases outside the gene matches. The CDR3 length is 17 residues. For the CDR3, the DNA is TGTGCCAGCACTATGGTGGGGGCGACAGGGGGCAGGTACGAGCAGTACTTC. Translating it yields CASTMVGATGGRYEQYF.

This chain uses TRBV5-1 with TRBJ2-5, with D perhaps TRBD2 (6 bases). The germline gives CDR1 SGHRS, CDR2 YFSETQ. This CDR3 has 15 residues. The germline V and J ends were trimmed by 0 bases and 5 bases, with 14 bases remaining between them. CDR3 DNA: TGCGCCAGCAGCTTGGGGTCCGGGGGAATGGAGACCCAGTACTTC. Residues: CASSLGSGGMETQYF. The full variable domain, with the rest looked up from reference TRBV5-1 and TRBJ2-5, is KAGVTQTPRYLIKTRGQQVTLSCSPISGHRSVSWYQQTPGQGLQFLFEYFSETQRNKGNFPGRFSGRQFSNSRSEMNVSTLELGDSALYLCASSLGSGGMETQYFGPGTRLLVL.

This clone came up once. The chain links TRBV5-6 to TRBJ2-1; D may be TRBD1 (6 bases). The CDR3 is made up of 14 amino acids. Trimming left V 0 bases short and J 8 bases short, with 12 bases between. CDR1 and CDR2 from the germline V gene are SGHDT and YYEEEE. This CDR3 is CASSLVRGFDEQFF. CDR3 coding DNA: TGTGCCAGCAGCTTGGTCAGGGGCTTCGATGAGCAGTTCTTC.

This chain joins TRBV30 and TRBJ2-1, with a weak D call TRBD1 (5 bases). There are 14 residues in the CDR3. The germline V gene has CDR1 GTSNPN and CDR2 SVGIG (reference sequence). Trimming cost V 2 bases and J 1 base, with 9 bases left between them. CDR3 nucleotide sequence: TGTGCCTGGAGTACTCGACAGTCCTACAATGAGCAGTTCTTC. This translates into CAWSTRQSYNEQFF.

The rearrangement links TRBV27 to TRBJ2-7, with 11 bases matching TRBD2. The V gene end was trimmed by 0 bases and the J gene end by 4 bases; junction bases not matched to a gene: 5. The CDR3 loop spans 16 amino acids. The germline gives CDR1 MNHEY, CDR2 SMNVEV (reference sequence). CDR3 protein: CASSLSTSGRGYEQYF. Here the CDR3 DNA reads TGTGCCAGCAGTTTATCTACTAGCGGGAGAGGGTACGAGCAGTACTTC.

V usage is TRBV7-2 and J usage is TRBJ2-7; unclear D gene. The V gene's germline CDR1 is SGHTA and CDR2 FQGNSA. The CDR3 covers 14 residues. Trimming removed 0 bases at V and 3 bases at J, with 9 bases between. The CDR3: CASSLAYLGYEQYF. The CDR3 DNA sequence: TGTGCCAGCAGCTTAGCGTATCTCGGCTACGAGCAGTACTTC.

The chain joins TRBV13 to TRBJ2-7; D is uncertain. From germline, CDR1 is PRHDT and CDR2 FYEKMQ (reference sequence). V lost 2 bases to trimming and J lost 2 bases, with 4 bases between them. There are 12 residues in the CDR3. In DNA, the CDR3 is TGTGCCAGCAGCTTACACACCTACGAGCAGTACTTC. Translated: CASSLHTYEQYF.

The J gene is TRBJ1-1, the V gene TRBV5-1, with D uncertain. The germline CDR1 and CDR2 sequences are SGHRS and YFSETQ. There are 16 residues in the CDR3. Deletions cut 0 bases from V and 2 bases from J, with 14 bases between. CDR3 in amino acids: CASSLAFPGSNTEAFF. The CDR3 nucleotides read TGCGCCAGCAGCTTGGCCTTCCCGGGTTCAAACACTGAAGCTTTCTTT.

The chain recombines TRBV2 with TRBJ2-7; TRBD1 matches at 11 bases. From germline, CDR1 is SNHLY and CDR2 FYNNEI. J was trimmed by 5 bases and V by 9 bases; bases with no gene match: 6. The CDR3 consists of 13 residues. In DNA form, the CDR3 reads TGTGCCAGTGAGGACAGGGGGCGTCACGAGCAGTACTTC. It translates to CASEDRGRHEQYF.

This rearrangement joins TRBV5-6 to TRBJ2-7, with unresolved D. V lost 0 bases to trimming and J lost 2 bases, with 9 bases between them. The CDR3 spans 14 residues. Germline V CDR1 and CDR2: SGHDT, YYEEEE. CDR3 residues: CASSLDLVPYEQYF. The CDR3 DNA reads TGTGCCAGCAGCTTGGATCTAGTCCCCTACGAGCAGTACTTC.